A selection of T cell receptor beta chains follows, all from one sample in a study of sequential checkpoint blockade in melanoma. Profiling relied on immunoSEQ multiplex PCR, and the TCRdb table lists in-frame clones only, not all of them. Seen here are some 9,600 clones, 76% observed once, and the top ten hold under 65%. The sequenced sample was CD8+ T cells sorted from blood (inferred from file names), obtained from a patient given nivolumab and ipilimumab in sequence. These receptors were taken from a human donor with melanoma. The CDR3 runs from the conserved cysteine through the conserved F or W. The D gene is left open where the match is weak. Only part of the rows carry a size: once, few, many, or a class if the clone is expanded.

len	v_gene	abundance	d_gene	j_gene	CDR3nt	CDR3aa
15	TRBV6-5	NA	NA	TRBJ1-1	TGTGCCAGCAGTTACTCGCCAGGGGTAAGCACTGAAGCTTTCTTT	CASSYSPGVSTEAFF
16	TRBV14	NA	TRBD1	TRBJ1-6	TGTGCCAGCAGCGCCGAGACAGGGGGTTTTAATTCACCCCTCCACTTT	CASSAETGGFNSPLHF
15	TRBV19	NA	NA	TRBJ1-3	TGTGCCAGTAGTATAGCAGGCCACTCTGGAAACACCATATATTTT	CASSIAGHSGNTIYF
13	TRBV7-9	NA	NA	TRBJ1-3	TGTGCCAGCACCACGGAGGAAGGAAACACCATATATTTT	CASTTEEGNTIYF
14	TRBV5-1	NA	NA	TRBJ2-7	TGCGCCAGCAGCTTAAAACAGGATACCTACGAGCAGTACTTC	CASSLKQDTYEQYF
18	TRBV28	NA	TRBD1	TRBJ1-6	TGTGCCAGCTCCCTCACCGGGACAGGAAGCTCCTATAATTCACCCCTCCACTTT	CASSLTGTGSSYNSPLHF
14	TRBV6-4	NA	NA	TRBJ2-7	TGTGCCAGCAGTGACTCCGACTCCCCCTACGAGCAGTACTTC	CASSDSDSPYEQYF
13	TRBV29-1	NA	NA	TRBJ1-1	TGCAGCGTTGAAGAAGCGATGAACACTGAAGCTTTCTTT	CSVEEAMNTEAFF
15	TRBV7-9	few	TRBD1	TRBJ1-2	TGTGCCAGCAGCTATGCGACAGGGGGCAACTATGGCTACACCTTC	CASSYATGGNYGYTF
15	TRBV6-5	NA	NA	TRBJ1-1	TGTGCCAGCAGTTACTCCCCAGGGATGAACACTGAAGCTTTCTTT	CASSYSPGMNTEAFF
16	TRBV6-5	NA	NA	TRBJ1-1	TGTGCCAGCAGTTCCCCAGTTTTCCTCATGAACACTGAAGCTTTCTTT	CASSSPVFLMNTEAFF
17	TRBV28	NA	NA	TRBJ1-3	TGTGCCAGCAGTGCACCTCATGCAGGGTTCACTGGAAACACCATATATTTT	CASSAPHAGFTGNTIYF
15	TRBV19	NA	NA	TRBJ2-7	TGTGCCAGTAGTAATCGACAGGTGATTACCTACGAGCAGTACTTC	CASSNRQVITYEQYF
17	TRBV5-6	NA	NA	TRBJ1-3	TGTGCCAGCAGCTTGGATTGGGACTGGAGGTCCGGAAACACCATATATTTT	CASSLDWDWRSGNTIYF
16	TRBV25-1	NA	NA	TRBJ1-5	TGTGCCAGCAGTGGAACAGGGATCGGAAGCAATCAGCCCCAGCATTTT	CASSGTGIGSNQPQHF
14	TRBV28	NA	TRBD1	TRBJ2-1	TGTGCCAGCAGTCCATGGACAGGGGTCAATGAGCAGTTCTTC	CASSPWTGVNEQFF
16	TRBV4-3	NA	NA	TRBJ1-3	TGCGCCAGCAGCCCGGACAGTCAATCCTCTGGAAACACCATATATTTT	CASSPDSQSSGNTIYF
17	TRBV4-2	NA	NA	TRBJ1-5	TGTGCCAGCAGCCAAGAACAGGGATTAGATAGCAATCAGCCCCAGCATTTT	CASSQEQGLDSNQPQHF
15	TRBV13	once	NA	TRBJ2-7	TGTGCCAGCAGCCAAGGGACCGGGAGAGGCTACGAGCAGTACTTC	CASSQGTGRGYEQYF
17	TRBV4-3	NA	TRBD1	TRBJ1-4	TGCGCCAGCAGCCCACGGACAGGGGGCGCCCCTAATGAAAAACTGTTTTTT	CASSPRTGGAPNEKLFF
17	TRBV27	NA	TRBD1	TRBJ1-2	TGTGCCAGCAGGAGCTCCGGGACAGGGGGCGCGTACTATGGCTACACCTTC	CASRSSGTGGAYYGYTF
17	TRBV7-9	NA	NA	TRBJ2-7	TGTGCCAGCAGCCCTACCCCCCTGAGCAGGGCTTCCTACGAGCAGTACTTC	CASSPTPLSRASYEQYF
14	TRBV19	NA	NA	TRBJ2-7	TGTGCCAGTAGTATTGGGGGCATGGCCTACGAGCAGTACTTC	CASSIGGMAYEQYF
14	TRBV9	NA	NA	TRBJ2-7	TGTGCCAGCAGCGTAGGCGGGTCACCCTACGAGCAGTACTTC	CASSVGGSPYEQYF
15	TRBV6-5	NA	TRBD1	TRBJ1-4	TGTGCCAGCAGTGCCACAGGGGCGGCTAATGAAAAACTGTTTTTT	CASSATGAANEKLFF
17	TRBV27	large	TRBD1	TRBJ1-2	TGTGCCAGCAGTGACGGGACAGGGGAAGGAATTGGCTATGGCTACACCTTC	CASSDGTGEGIGYGYTF
13	TRBV27	NA	NA	TRBJ1-3	TGTGCCAGCAGTTGGGGGGCTGGAAACACCATATATTTT	CASSWGAGNTIYF
12	TRBV4-3	NA	NA	TRBJ1-1	TGCGCCAGCAGGGAGGGGAACACTGAAGCTTTCTTT	CASREGNTEAFF
11	TRBV20-1	NA	NA	TRBJ2-7	TGCAGTGCCCTTACAGGGAACGAGCAGTACTTC	CSALTGNEQYF
16	TRBV4-2	NA	NA	TRBJ1-4	TGTGCCAGCAGCCCGCCCGGTGATGGAACTAATGAAAAACTGTTTTTT	CASSPPGDGTNEKLFF
15	TRBV27	once	NA	TRBJ2-7	TGTGCCAGCAGTTTAGTGGCAGGAGGCTCCTACGAGCAGTACTTC	CASSLVAGGSYEQYF